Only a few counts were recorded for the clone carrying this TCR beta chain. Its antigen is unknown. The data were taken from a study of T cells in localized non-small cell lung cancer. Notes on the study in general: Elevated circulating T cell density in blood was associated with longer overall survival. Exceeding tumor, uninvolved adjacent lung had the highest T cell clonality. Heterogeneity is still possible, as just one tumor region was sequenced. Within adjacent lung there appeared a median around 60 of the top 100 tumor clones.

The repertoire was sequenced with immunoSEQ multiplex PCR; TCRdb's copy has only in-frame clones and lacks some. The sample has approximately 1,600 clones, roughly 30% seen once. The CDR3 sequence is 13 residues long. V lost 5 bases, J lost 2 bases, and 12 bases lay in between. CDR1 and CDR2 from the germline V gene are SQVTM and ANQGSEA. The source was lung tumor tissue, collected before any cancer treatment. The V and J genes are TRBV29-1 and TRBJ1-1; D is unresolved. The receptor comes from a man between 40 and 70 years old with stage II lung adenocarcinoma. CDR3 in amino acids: CSVLGGFNTEAFF. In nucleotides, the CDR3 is TGCAGCGTTTTAGGAGGGTTCAACACTGAAGCTTTCTTT.